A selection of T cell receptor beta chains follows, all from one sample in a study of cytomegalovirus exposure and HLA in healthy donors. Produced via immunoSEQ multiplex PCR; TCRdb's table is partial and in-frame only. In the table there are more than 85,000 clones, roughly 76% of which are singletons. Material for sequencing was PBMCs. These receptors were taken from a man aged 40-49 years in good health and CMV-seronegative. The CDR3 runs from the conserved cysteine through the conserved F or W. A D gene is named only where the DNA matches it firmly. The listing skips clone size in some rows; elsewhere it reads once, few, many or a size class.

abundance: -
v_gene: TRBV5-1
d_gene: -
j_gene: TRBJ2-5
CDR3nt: TGCGCCAGCAGCCCGGAGCTGCAAGAGACCCAGTACTTC
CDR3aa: CASSPELQETQYF

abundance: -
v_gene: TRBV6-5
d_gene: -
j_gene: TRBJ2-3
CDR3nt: TGTGCCAGCAGTTATGCCTACACAGATACGCAGTATTTT
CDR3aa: CASSYAYTDTQYF

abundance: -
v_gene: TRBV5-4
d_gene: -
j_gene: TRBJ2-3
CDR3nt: TGTGCCAGCAGCCCAGGGTGGAGGGAAAGCACAGATACGCAGTATTTT
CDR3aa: CASSPGWRESTDTQYF

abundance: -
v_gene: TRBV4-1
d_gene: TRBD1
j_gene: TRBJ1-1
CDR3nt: TGCGCCAGCAGCCAAGTAGGGGGGACAGGCATGATGAACACTGAAGCTTTCTTT
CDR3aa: CASSQVGGTGMMNTEAFF

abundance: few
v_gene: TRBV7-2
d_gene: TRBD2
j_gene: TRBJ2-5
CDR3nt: TGTGCCAGCAGCCTCCAGGGACTAGCGGAAGAGACCCAGTACTTC
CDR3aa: CASSLQGLAEETQYF

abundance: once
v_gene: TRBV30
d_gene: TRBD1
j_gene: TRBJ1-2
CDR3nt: TGTGCGTCTTCTAGAGGCCGGACAGGCGATGGCTACACCTTC
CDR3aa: CASSRGRTGDGYTF

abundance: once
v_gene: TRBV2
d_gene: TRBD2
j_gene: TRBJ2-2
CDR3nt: TGTGCCAGCAGGACTAGCAGGAACACCGGGGAGCTGTTTTTT
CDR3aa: CASRTSRNTGELFF

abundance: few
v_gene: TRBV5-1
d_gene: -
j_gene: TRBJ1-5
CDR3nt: TGCGCCAGCAGCTTGGCTGGCCTATGGAGTCAGCCCCAGCATTTT
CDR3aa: CASSLAGLWSQPQHF

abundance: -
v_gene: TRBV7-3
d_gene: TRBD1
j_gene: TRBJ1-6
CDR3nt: TGTGCCAGCAGCCCACAGGGGGTGGGGAATTCACCCCTCCACTTT
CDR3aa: CASSPQGVGNSPLHF

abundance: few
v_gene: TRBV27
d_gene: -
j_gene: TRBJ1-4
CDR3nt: TGTGCCAGCAGTTTGTCCCCAGGGGAATCAGGCGAAAAACTGTTTTTT
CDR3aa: CASSLSPGESGEKLFF

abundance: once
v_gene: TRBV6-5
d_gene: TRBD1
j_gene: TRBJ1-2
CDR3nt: TGTGCCAGCAGATTACCGGGACAGAACTATGGCTACACCTTC
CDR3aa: CASRLPGQNYGYTF